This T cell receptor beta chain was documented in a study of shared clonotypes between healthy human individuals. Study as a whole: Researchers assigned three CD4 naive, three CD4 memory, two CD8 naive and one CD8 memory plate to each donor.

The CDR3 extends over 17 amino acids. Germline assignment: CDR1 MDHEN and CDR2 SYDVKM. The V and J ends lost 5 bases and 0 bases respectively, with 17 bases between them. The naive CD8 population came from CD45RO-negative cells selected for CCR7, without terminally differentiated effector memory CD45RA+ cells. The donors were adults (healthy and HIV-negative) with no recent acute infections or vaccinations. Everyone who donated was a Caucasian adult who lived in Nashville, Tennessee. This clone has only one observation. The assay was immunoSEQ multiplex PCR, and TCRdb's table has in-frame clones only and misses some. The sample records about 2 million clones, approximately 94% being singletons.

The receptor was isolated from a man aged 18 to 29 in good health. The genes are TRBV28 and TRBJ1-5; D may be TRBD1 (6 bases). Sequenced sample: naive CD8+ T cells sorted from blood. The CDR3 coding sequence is TGTGCCAGCAGTCTCCCTTGGGGGCAGAATAGCAATCAGCCCCAGCATTTT. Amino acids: CASSLPWGQNSNQPQHF.